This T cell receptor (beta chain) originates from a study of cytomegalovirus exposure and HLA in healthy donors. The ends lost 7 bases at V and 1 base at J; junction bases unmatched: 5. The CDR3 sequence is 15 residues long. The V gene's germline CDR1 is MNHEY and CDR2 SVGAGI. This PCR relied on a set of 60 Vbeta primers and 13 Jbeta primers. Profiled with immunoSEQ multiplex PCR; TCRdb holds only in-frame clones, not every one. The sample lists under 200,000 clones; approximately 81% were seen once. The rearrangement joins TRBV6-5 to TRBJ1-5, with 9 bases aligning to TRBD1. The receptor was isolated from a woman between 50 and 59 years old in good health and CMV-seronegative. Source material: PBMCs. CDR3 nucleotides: TGTGCCAGCAAACTACAGGGGGCGAGCAATCAGCCCCAGCATTTT. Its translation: CASKLQGASNQPQHF.